Each of the 20 T cell receptor beta chains below was sequenced from the same sample in a study of blood T cells in healthy people across ages. A J-beta primer mix and a sample-barcoded 5' primer were used in a second PCR of roughly 6 to 11 cycles. TCRdb independently ran MiXCR on the 5' RACE reads; one entry per CDR3 protein. The sample records hundreds of thousands of distinct CDR3 sequences, about 28% being singletons. Source material: blood. These TCRs come from a woman aged 80 or older in good health.

This clonotype has just one count. The chain is built from TRBV19 and TRBJ1-1; no clear D gene. The CDR3 contains 13 residues. Trimming removed 3 bases from V and 0 bases from J, with 5 bases in between. Germline lookup yields CDR1 LNHDA and CDR2 SQIVND (reference sequence). CDR3 nucleotides: TGTGCCAGTAGTATTGGAATGAACACTGAAGCTTTCTTT. This gives the protein CASSIGMNTEAFF.

The chain uses TRBV30 and TRBJ2-7, with 9 bases fitting TRBD1. Trimming cost V 4 bases and J 5 bases; bases outside gene matches: 12. The CDR3 is made up of 15 amino acids. The germline V gene encodes CDR1 GTSNPN and CDR2 SVGIG (reference sequence). The DNA for the CDR3 is TGTGCCTGGACCCGCTTAGGGACAGGGCCCCACGAGCAGTACTTC. Translated, it gives CAWTRLGTGPHEQYF.

This clonotype was seen ten or more times. The chain carries TRBV5-1 and TRBJ2-5; D tentatively reads TRBD1 or TRBD2 (7 bases each). CDR1 is SGHRS and CDR2 is YFSETQ in the germline V gene. Trimming removed 4 bases from V and 13 bases from J, with 35 bases in between. The CDR3 loop spans 18 amino acids. CDR3 in DNA: TGCGCCAGCAGCCCTTGGGGCGATTCAGGGGGGGGACCGAGGATCGGGTACTTC. Translating it yields CASSPWGDSGGGPRIGYF.

At least ten counts were recorded for this clonotype. The chain links TRBV20-1 to TRBJ2-5; D is uncertain. Trimming cost V 3 bases and J 4 bases, with 12 bases left between them. CDR3 length: 13 amino acids. The germline V gene encodes CDR1 DFQATT and CDR2 SNEGSKA (reference sequence). The DNA for the CDR3 is TGCAGTGCTAGGCCTCTAGGATTAGAGACCCAGTACTTC. Translating gives CSARPLGLETQYF.

This clonotype was observed a few times. The chain joins TRBV7-6 to TRBJ2-3; 8 bases align to TRBD1. The CDR3 has 13 amino acids. V shed 5 bases, J shed 5 bases, and the junction held 3 bases outside the gene matches. Per germline, CDR1 SGHVS and CDR2 FNYEAQ. This chain's CDR3 is CASSRGQGDTQYF. DNA of the CDR3: TGTGCCAGCAGCCGTGGACAGGGAGATACGCAGTATTTT.

This clonotype came up many times. This rearrangement joins TRBV20-1 to TRBJ1-2; 7 nucleotides match TRBD1. V was clipped by 3 bases and J by 3 bases; unmatched bases: 4. The CDR3 consists of 13 residues. Germline V gene data show CDR1 as DFQATT and CDR2 as SNEGSKA (reference sequence). CDR3 sequence: CSASPGTDYGYTF. The CDR3 nucleotides are TGCAGTGCTAGTCCCGGGACAGACTATGGCTACACCTTC.

The chain joins TRBV3-1 to TRBJ2-2, with 10 positions matching TRBD2. Germline CDR1 reads LGHDT; CDR2 reads YNNKEL (reference sequence). V gave up 4 bases and J gave up 1 base; unmatched junction bases: 9. CDR3 length equals 18 residues. As DNA, the CDR3 is TGTGCCAGCAGCCGCGAAGGGAGACTAGCGGGGAACACCGGGGAGCTGTTTTTT. As protein: CASSREGRLAGNTGELFF.

Ten or more counts support this clonotype. This chain uses TRBV7-8 with TRBJ2-1, with 12 bases lining up with TRBD2. The germline gives CDR1 SGHVS, CDR2 FQNEAQ. This CDR3 has 15 residues. J gave up 5 bases and V 1 base, and 0 bases lay outside the gene matches. The CDR3 region is CASSLGTSGDNEQFF. The CDR3 DNA sequence: TGTGCCAGCAGCTTAGGGACTAGCGGGGACAATGAGCAGTTCTTC.

Note on this clonotype: This clone may be a read error of a much larger clone one base away. CDR3 bases: TGCGCCAGCAGCCACGAAAAGGGGGCTGGTGCGGATGGCTACACCTTC. Translation gives CASSHEKGAGADGYTF. J is TRBJ1-2 and V is TRBV4-3, with TRBD1 matching 7 bases. The J segment lost 6 bases and the V segment lost 3 bases, leaving 13 bases of the junction unmatched. Looked up from germline, CDR1 is LGHNA and CDR2 is YSLEER. The CDR3 runs 16 residues.

Turning to this clonotype: A single base separates this from a much larger clone, so it may be a read error. The chain is built from TRBV9 and TRBJ2-1, with D possibly matching TRBD2 (6 bases). V was shortened by 0 bases and J by 6 bases, with 16 bases between the two germline ends. CDR3 length: 16 amino acids. Germline loops: CDR1 SGDLS, CDR2 YYNGEE. CDR3 DNA sequence: TGTGCCAGCAGCGTAGCTCACCCAGGACTACGCAATGAGCAGTTCTTC. It encodes CASSVAHPGLRNEQFF.

This chain connects TRBV20-1 to TRBJ1-1; D gene uncertain. Germline CDR1 reads DFQATT; CDR2 reads SNEGSKA (reference sequence). The CDR3 sequence is 15 residues long. Trimming took 0 bases from V and 4 from J, leaving 15 bases between them. The CDR3 DNA reads TGCAGTGCTAGAGATCTCGGAGTTCCGACCACTGAAGCTTTCTTT. Protein product: CSARDLGVPTTEAFF.

This clonotype was counted at least ten times. CDR3 sequence reads: CASRSSGGKGYEQFF. The CDR3 nucleotides read TGCGCCAGCAGATCTAGCGGGGGTAAGGGTTATGAGCAGTTCTTC. The rearrangement links TRBV5-1 to TRBJ2-1; 10 bases map to TRBD2. The CDR3 runs 15 residues. The trim removed 5 bases at V and 8 bases at J, leaving 10 bases unmatched. Germline CDR1 SGHRS, CDR2 YFSETQ.

A few counts support this clonotype. An end of the junction differs from the germline gene, which may be a read error. This chain links TRBV3-1 with TRBJ2-2; 9 nucleotides match TRBD1. Germline V gene sequence: CDR1 LGHDT, CDR2 YNNKEL (reference sequence). The CDR3 loop spans 14 amino acids. As DNA, the CDR3 is TGTGCCAGCAGAGGACAGGGGAGCACCGGGGAGCGGTTTTTT. Translating it yields CASRGQGSTGERFF.

V gene TRBV7-2 combines with J gene TRBJ2-5; D is unresolved. Between the trimmed V and J ends, which lost 1 base and 2 bases, there was a span of 17 bases. This CDR3 contains 17 residues. Germline-derived CDR1 and CDR2 are SGHTA and FQGNSA. The CDR3 loop reads CASSLDFLGSGQETQYF. The CDR3 coding sequence is TGTGCCAGCAGCTTAGATTTCTTGGGAAGTGGGCAAGAGACCCAGTACTTC.

To note about this clonotype: One end of the junction does not line up with germline, which may come from a read error. The rearrangement joins TRBV6-6 to TRBJ2-1; 7 bases are a match to TRBD2. Per germline, CDR1 MNHNY and CDR2 SVGAGI (reference sequence). This CDR3 spans 14 amino acids. As DNA, the CDR3 is TGTGCCGGCAGTTGGAGCGGGGACTACAACGAGCAGTTCTTC. Protein: CAGSWSGDYNEQFF.

This clonotype was counted between two and nine times. This chain links TRBV6-2 or TRBV6-3 with TRBJ1-2; a possible D gene is TRBD1 (5 bases). Germline V gene data show CDR1 as MNHEY and CDR2 as SVGEGT. The ends were cut back, 0 bases at V and 3 bases at J, with 17 bases in the middle. The CDR3 is made up of 17 amino acids. The CDR3 here is CASSYSTPVWGHYGYTF. CDR3 bases: TGTGCCAGCAGTTACTCAACCCCCGTCTGGGGACACTATGGCTACACCTTC.

In this sample, this clonotype turned up many times. The V call is TRBV7-2, the J call TRBJ2-5; 14 bases line up with TRBD2. CDR1 and CDR2 from the germline V gene are SGHTA and FQGNSA. V shed 5 bases and J 5 bases; nucleotides not matched to a gene: 10. CDR3 length: 17 amino acids. Here the CDR3 reads CASSKGTSGGQGETQYF. The CDR3, as DNA: TGTGCCAGCAGCAAAGGGACTAGCGGGGGCCAGGGGGAGACCCAGTACTTC.

On this clonotype itself: A read error may be the cause here, since a much bigger clone is one base away. This chain joins TRBV27 and TRBJ2-3; TRBD1 or TRBD2 may be the D gene (5 bases each). Germline assignment: CDR1 MNHEY and CDR2 SMNVEV (reference sequence). This CDR3 contains 14 residues. Written as DNA, the CDR3 is TGTGCCAGCAGCCCCACGGGGCGGGCAGATGCGCAGTATTTT. This sequence encodes CASSPTGRADAQYF.

The V call is TRBV6-5, the J call TRBJ2-5; D gene unclear. V shed 2 bases and J shed 4 bases, with 11 bases lying between them. The CDR3 covers 14 residues. In germline, CDR1 is MNHEY, CDR2 SVGAGI. The CDR3 loop reads CASSYHNNRETQYF. CDR3 sequence (DNA): TGTGCCAGCAGTTACCACAATAATAGAGAGACCCAGTACTTC.

In this sample, this clonotype turned up a few times. The CDR3 DNA reads as TGTGCCAGCTCACCAGGGGCTCGTGAAGCTTTCTTT. Its translation: CASSPGAREAFF. The chain uses TRBV18 and TRBJ1-1; maybe TRBD1 (5 bases). Trimming left V 2 bases short and J 7 bases short, with 8 bases between. CDR3 length: 12 amino acids. The germline V gene has CDR1 KGHSH and CDR2 LQKENI.